The 10 T cell receptor beta chains in this list originate from one sample, sequenced in a study of OX40 agonist ivuxolimab in advanced cancers. Generated by immunoSEQ multiplex PCR, the TCRdb table keeps only in-frame clones and is missing some. Among about 68,000 clones, roughly 84% were seen once, and the ten largest hold under 2%. Sequences were derived from CD4+ or CD8+ T cells sorted from blood, sampled in a trial of the OX40 agonist ivuxolimab. The source is an adult with an advanced solid tumor such as melanoma, head and neck, liver or kidney cancer.

The chain is built from TRBV15 and TRBJ1-2, with TRBD1 identical over 8 bases. With V trimmed by 5 bases and J by 6 bases, 8 bases remained unmatched. Germline V gives CDR1 LNHNV, CDR2 YYDKDF (reference sequence). The CDR3 is 14 amino acids. The CDR3 coding sequence is TGTGCCACCAGCCCCCGGACAGGGTGGAATGGCTACACCTTC. Protein: CATSPRTGWNGYTF.

CDR3 DNA: TGTGCCAGCAGTTTCACTTGGGTCAATCAGCCCCAGCATTTT. As protein: CASSFTWVNQPQHF. The chain carries TRBV6-5 and TRBJ1-5; the D is unclear. Trimming left V 4 bases short and J 3 bases short, with 10 bases between. CDR3 length equals 14 residues. Germline V CDR1 and CDR2: MNHEY, SVGAGI.

CDR3 in amino acids: CATGIYYNEQFF. CDR3 nucleotides: TGTGCCACTGGCATCTACTACAATGAGCAGTTCTTC. The chain carries TRBV27 and TRBJ2-1; no reliable D call. Trimming took 10 bases from V and 3 from J, leaving 10 bases between them. This CDR3 has 12 residues. In germline, CDR1 is MNHEY, CDR2 SMNVEV (reference sequence).

The chain has TRBV12-5 and TRBJ2-3; TRBD2 might be the D (5 bases). Germline V gene data show CDR1 as LGHNT and CDR2 as FRNRAP. Trimming left V 3 bases short and J 5 bases short, with 12 bases between. The CDR3 length is 14 residues. CDR3 sequence: CASGFSLSGDTQYF. The CDR3 region has the DNA TGTGCTAGTGGTTTCAGTCTGAGCGGAGATACGCAGTATTTT.

The V and J genes are TRBV6-5 and TRBJ2-5; TRBD1 matches 9 bases. CDR1 and CDR2 from the germline V gene are MNHEY and SVGAGI. The trim removed 0 bases at V and 0 bases at J, leaving 2 bases unmatched. The CDR3 has 16 residues. Here the CDR3 DNA reads TGTGCCAGCAGTTACTCGGGACAGGGATACCAAGAGACCCAGTACTTC. This translates into CASSYSGQGYQETQYF.

V and J are TRBV28 and TRBJ1-1; no definite D call. The V end was cut by 5 bases, the J end by 1 base, with 8 bases between. The length of the CDR3 is 13 residues. CDR1 and CDR2 from the germline V gene are MDHEN and SYDVKM. The CDR3 protein is CASSPLRNTEAFF. The CDR3 DNA follows: TGTGCCAGCAGTCCCCTGCGGAACACTGAAGCTTTCTTT.

The CDR3 nucleotides are TGTGCCAGTAGTTACAGGGGGAACACTGAAGCTTTCTTT. It yields the protein CASSYRGNTEAFF. The chain combines TRBV19 with TRBJ1-1, with 7 bases that match TRBD1. CDR1 and CDR2 (germline): LNHDA, SQIVND (reference sequence). Trimming at V came to 5 bases and at J to 1 base, leaving 1 base not matched to a gene. The CDR3 spans 13 residues.

V is TRBV9 and J is TRBJ2-5, with a weak D call TRBD1 (6 bases). The length of the CDR3 is 15 residues. The germline V and J ends were trimmed by 0 bases and 5 bases, with 14 bases remaining between them. Germline V gives CDR1 SGDLS, CDR2 YYNGEE. CDR3 protein: CASSVGTVMGETQYF. DNA of the CDR3: TGTGCCAGCAGCGTAGGGACAGTTATGGGGGAGACCCAGTACTTC.

The chain uses TRBV28 and TRBJ1-5; maybe TRBD1 (6 bases). Germline V gives CDR1 MDHEN, CDR2 SYDVKM. The CDR3 spans 15 residues. The V end lost 5 bases, the J end lost 6 bases, and 17 bases lay between the germline ends. The DNA of the CDR3 is TGTGCCAGCAGTCACGGACAATACAGGGCTCAGCCCCAGCATTTT. It yields the protein CASSHGQYRAQPQHF.

V and J are TRBV21-1 and TRBJ2-7; whether TRBD2, the table's D call, matches the DNA was not checked. TRBV21-1 is listed as a pseudogene. There are 18 residues in the CDR3. This CDR3 is CASSKSAFGGLAYYEQYF. CDR3 nucleotides: TGTGCCAGCAGCAAATCGGCATTCGGGGGACTCGCTTACTACGAGCAGTACTTC.